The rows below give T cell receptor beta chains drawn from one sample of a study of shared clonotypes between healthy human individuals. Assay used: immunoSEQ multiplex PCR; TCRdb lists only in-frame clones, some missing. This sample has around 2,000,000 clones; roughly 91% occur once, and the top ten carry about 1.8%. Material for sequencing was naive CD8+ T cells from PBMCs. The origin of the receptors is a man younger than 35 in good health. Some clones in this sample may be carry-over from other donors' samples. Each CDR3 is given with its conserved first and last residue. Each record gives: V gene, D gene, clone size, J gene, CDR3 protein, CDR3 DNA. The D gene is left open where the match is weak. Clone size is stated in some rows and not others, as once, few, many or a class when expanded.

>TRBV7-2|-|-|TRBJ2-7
CASSSRSYEQYF
TGTGCCAGCAGCTCCCGATCCTACGAGCAGTACTTC
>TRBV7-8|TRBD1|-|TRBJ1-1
CASRPGGTEAFF
TGTGCCAGCAGACCAGGGGGCACTGAAGCTTTCTTT
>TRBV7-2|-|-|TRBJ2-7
CASSFPGRTSTYEQYF
TGTGCCAGCAGCTTTCCAGGTCGGACATCCACCTACGAGCAGTACTTC
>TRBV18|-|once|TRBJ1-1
CASSSADAGGMNTEAFF
TGTGCCAGCTCTTCCGCGGACGCAGGAGGCATGAACACTGAAGCTTTCTTT
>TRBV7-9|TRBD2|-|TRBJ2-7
CASSSSGRITYEQYF
TGTGCCAGCAGCTCTAGCGGGAGGATCACCTACGAGCAGTACTTC
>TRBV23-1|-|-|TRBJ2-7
CASSQTGYYEQYF
TGCGCCAGCAGTCAAACGGGGTACTACGAGCAGTACTTC
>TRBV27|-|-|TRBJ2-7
CASSLLRQIHEQYF
TGTGCCAGCAGTTTATTGCGACAGATCCACGAGCAGTACTTC
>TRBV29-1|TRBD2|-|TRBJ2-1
CSMLAGSAEQFF
TGCAGCATGCTAGCGGGATCGGCTGAGCAGTTCTTC
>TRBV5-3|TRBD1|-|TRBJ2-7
CARSSRDRGEQYF
TGTGCCAGAAGCTCCCGGGACAGGGGCGAGCAGTACTTC
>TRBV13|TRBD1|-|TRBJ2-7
CASSNRDRGHEQYF
TGTGCCAGCAGCAACCGGGACAGGGGCCACGAGCAGTACTTC
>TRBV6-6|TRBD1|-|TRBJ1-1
CATRTGARSIEAFF
TGTGCCACCCGGACAGGGGCCAGATCAATTGAAGCCTTCTTT
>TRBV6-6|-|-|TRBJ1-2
CASSYSPRPNYGYTF
TGTGCCAGCAGTTACTCTCCGCGACCTAACTATGGCTACACCTTC
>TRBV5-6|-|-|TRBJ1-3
CASSLGTNSGNTIYF
TGTGCCAGCAGCTTGGGCACTAACTCTGGAAACACCATATATTTT
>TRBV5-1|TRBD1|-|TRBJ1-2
CASSLWTGGGDGYTF
TGCGCCAGCAGTCTCTGGACAGGGGGTGGGGATGGCTACACCTTC
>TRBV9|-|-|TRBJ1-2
CASSVPPGTMGYTF
TGTGCCAGCAGCGTCCCGCCGGGAACTATGGGCTACACCTTC
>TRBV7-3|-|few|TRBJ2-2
CASSSHGGELFF
TGTGCCAGCAGCTCACATGGCGGGGAGCTGTTTTTT
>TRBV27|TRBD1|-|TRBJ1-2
CASSSNGQGMVGYTF
TGTGCCAGCAGTTCAAACGGACAGGGGATGGTAGGCTACACCTTC
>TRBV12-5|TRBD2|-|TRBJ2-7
CASGPRLAGPYEQYF
TGTGCTAGTGGTCCACGACTAGCGGGACCCTACGAGCAGTACTTC
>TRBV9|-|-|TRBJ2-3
CASSSQDHSTDTQYF
TGTGCCAGCAGTTCACAGGACCATAGCACAGATACGCAGTATTTT
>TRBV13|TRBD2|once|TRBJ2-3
CASSIRRESQDTQYF
TGTGCCAGCAGCATCCGGCGGGAGTCTCAAGATACGCAGTATTTT
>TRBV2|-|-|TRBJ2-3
CASSGGQRPTDTQYF
TGTGCCAGCAGTGGGGGCCAGCGACCCACAGATACGCAGTATTTT
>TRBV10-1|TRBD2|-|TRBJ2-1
CASSAGLAGNNEQFF
TGCGCCAGCAGTGCAGGACTAGCGGGCAACAATGAGCAGTTCTTC
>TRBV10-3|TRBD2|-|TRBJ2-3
CAISDSGLAGGGDTQYF
TGTGCCATCAGTGATTCCGGACTAGCGGGGGGTGGAGATACGCAGTATTTT
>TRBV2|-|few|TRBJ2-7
CASRVTVYEQYF
TGTGCCAGCAGAGTGACGGTTTATGAGCAGTACTTC
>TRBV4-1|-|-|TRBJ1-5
CASSLKGWGVANQPQHF
TGCGCCAGCAGCCTGAAGGGATGGGGCGTCGCTAATCAGCCCCAGCATTTT
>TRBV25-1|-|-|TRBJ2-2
CASSDLGENTGELFF
TGTGCCAGCAGTGATTTGGGAGAAAACACCGGGGAGCTGTTTTTT
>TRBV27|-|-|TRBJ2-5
CASSLYFLRGGETQYF
TGTGCCAGCAGTTTATATTTCCTAAGGGGAGGTGAGACCCAGTACTTC
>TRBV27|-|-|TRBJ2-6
CASSLWGSGANVLTF
TGTGCCAGCAGTTTATGGGGGTCTGGGGCCAACGTCCTGACTTTC
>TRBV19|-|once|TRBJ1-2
CASSIETRLDNYGYTF
TGTGCCAGTAGTATAGAGACCAGACTGGACAACTATGGCTACACCTTC
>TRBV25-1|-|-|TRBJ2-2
CASSEPTNTGELFF
TGTGCCAGCAGTGAGCCTACGAACACCGGGGAGCTGTTTTTT
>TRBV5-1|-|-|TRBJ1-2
CASTEQGANYGYTF
TGCGCCAGCACCGAACAGGGCGCTAACTATGGCTACACCTTC
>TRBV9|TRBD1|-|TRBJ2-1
CASSVAGAGGDEQFF
TGTGCCAGCAGCGTCGCCGGGGCAGGGGGTGATGAGCAGTTCTTC
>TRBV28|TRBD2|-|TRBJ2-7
CASSFRAGDEQYF
TGTGCCAGCAGTTTTAGGGCGGGGGACGAGCAGTACTTC
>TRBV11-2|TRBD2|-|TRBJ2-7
CASSTSGRAYEQYF
TGTGCCAGCAGCACTAGCGGGAGGGCCTACGAGCAGTACTTC